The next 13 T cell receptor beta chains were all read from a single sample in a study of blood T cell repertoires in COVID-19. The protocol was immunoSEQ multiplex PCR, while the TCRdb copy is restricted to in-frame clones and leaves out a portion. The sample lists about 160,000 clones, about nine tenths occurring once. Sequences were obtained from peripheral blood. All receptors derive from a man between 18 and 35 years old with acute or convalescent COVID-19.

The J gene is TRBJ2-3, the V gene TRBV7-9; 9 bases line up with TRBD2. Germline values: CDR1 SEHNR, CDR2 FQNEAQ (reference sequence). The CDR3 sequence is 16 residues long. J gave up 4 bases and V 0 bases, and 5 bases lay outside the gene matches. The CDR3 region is CASSLAISGGADTQYF. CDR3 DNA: TGTGCCAGCAGCTTAGCTATTAGCGGGGGAGCAGATACGCAGTATTTT.

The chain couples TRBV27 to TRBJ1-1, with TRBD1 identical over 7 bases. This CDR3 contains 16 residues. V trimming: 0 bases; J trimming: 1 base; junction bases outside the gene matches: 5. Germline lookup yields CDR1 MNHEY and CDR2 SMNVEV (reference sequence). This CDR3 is CASSLSTRTGNTEAFF. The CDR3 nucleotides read TGTGCCAGCAGTTTATCCACCCGGACAGGGAACACTGAAGCTTTCTTT.

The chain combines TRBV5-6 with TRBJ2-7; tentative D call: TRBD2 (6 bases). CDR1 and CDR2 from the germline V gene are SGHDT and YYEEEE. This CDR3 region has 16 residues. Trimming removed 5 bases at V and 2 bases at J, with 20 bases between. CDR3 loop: CASSLAGSPITYEQYF. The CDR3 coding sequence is TGTGCCAGCAGTCTCGCGGGGAGCCCAATCACCTACGAGCAGTACTTC.

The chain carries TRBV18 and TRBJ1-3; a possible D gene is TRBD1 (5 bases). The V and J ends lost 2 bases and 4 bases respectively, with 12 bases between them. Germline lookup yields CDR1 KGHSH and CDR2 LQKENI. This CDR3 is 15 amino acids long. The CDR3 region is CASSPNRGSGNTIYF. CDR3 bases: TGTGCCAGCTCACCAAACCGGGGGAGCGGAAACACCATATATTTT.

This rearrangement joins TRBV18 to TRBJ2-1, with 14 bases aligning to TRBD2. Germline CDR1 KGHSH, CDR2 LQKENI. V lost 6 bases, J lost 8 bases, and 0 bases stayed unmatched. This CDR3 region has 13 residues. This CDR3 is CASSGLAGDEQFF. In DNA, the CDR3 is TGTGCCAGCTCGGGACTAGCGGGAGATGAGCAGTTCTTC. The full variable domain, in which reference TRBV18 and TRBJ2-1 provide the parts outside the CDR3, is NAGVMQNPRHLVRRRGQEARLRCSPMKGHSHVYWYRQLPEEGLKFMVYLQKENIIDESGMPKERFSAEFPKEGPSILRIQQVVRGDSAAYFCASSGLAGDEQFFGPGTRLTVL.

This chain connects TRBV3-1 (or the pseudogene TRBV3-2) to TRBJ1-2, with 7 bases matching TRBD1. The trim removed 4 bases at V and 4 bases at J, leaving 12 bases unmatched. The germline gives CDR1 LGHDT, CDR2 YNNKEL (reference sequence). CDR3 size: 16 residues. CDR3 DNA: TGTGCCAGCAGCCCTCAATTCCAGACAGGGCGCTATGGCTACACCTTC. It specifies CASSPQFQTGRYGYTF.

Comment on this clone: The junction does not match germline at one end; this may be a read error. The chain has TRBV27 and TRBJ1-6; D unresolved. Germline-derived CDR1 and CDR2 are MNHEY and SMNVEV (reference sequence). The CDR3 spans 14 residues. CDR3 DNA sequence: TGTGCCAGCAGTTTCGGCGGCGACCGGTCACCCCTCTACTTT. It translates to CASSFGGDRSPLYF.

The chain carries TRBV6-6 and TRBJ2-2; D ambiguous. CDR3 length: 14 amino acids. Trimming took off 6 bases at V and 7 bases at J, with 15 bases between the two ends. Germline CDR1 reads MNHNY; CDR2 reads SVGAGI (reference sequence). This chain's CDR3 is CASSLPSDHGELFF. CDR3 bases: TGTGCCAGCAGCCTACCGAGCGATCACGGGGAGCTGTTTTTT.

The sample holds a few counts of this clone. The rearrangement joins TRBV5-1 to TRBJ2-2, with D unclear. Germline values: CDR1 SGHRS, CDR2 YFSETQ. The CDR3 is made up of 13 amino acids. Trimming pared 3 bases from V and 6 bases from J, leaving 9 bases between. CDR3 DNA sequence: TGCGCCAGCAGCTCACAGTACGCCGGGGAGCTGTTTTTT. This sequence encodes CASSSQYAGELFF. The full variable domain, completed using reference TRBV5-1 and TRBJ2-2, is KAGVTQTPRYLIKTRGQQVTLSCSPISGHRSVSWYQQTPGQGLQFLFEYFSETQRNKGNFPGRFSGRQFSNSRSEMNVSTLELGDSALYLCASSSQYAGELFFGEGSRLTVL.

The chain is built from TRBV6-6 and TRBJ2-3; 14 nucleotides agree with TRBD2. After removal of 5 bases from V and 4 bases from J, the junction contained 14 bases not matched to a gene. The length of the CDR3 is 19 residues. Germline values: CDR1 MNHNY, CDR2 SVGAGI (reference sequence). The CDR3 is CASSLETSGRAGSADTQYF. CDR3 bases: TGTGCCAGCAGTCTGGAGACTAGCGGGAGGGCGGGCTCCGCAGATACGCAGTATTTT.

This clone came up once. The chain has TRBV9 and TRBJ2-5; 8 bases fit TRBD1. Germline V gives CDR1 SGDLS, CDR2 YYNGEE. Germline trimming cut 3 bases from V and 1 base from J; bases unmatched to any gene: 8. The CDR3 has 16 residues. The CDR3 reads CASSGVSGGGQETQYF. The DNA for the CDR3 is TGTGCCAGCAGCGGAGTGTCAGGGGGCGGCCAAGAGACCCAGTACTTC.

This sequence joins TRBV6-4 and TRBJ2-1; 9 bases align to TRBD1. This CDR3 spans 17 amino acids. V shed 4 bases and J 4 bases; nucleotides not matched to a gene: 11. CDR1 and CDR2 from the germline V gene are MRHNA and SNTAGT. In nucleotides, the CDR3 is TGTGCCAGCAGTGGCTCCACGCCGGGACAGGGTTACAATGAGCAGTTCTTC. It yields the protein CASSGSTPGQGYNEQFF.

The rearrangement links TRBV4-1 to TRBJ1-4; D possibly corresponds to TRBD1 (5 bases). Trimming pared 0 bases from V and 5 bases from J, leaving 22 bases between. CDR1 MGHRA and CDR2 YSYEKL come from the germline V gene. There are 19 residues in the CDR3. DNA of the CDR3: TGCGCCAGCAGCCAAGATCTAGAAGGGGCCAACGGAGAAAATGAAAAACTGTTTTTT. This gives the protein CASSQDLEGANGENEKLFF.